Sequencing of this TCR beta chain was carried out in a study of monozygotic twins with inflammatory bowel disease. Study conclusions and caveats: Distinction of different T cell subtypes was not possible. Comparison of concordant versus discordant twins revealed no difference in repertoire similarity, possibly due to limited power.

Points on this clonotype: Antigen unknown.

The germline V gene encodes CDR1 DFQATT and CDR2 SNEGSKA (reference sequence). There are 14 residues in the CDR3. The template switching step added UMIs that contained a 6-nucleotide sample barcode. With around 15 and 9 cycles respectively, two nested PCRs were carried out on TCRalpha and TCRbeta cDNA. Reanalyzing the 5' RACE reads, TCRdb keeps one entry per CDR3 protein, without DNA. Its table lists fewer than 550,000 distinct CDR3 sequences. This receptor was obtained from a human donor with ulcerative colitis or Crohn's disease, or a healthy co-twin of an affected twin (not recorded which). The V and J genes are TRBV20-1 and TRBJ2-1; TCRdb selects TRBD2, and the lack of DNA leaves this call unchecked. The specimen sequenced was blood. This chain's CDR3 is CSARVPSGANEQFF.